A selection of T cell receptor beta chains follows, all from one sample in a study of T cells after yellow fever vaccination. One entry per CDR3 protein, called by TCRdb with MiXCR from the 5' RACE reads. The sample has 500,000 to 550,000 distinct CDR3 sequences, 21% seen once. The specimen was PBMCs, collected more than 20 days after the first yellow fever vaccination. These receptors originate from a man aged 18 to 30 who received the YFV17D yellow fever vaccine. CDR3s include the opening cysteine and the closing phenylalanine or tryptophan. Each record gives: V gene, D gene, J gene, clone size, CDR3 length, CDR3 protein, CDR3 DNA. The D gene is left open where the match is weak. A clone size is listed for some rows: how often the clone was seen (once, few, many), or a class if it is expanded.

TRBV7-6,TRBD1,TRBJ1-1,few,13,CASSLGDSTEAFF,TGTGCCAGCAGCTTAGGGGACAGTACTGAAGCTTTCTTT
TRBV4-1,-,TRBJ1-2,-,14,CASSQTRSIYGYTF,TGCGCCAGCAGCCAAACAAGGAGTATCTATGGCTACACCTTC
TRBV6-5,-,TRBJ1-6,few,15,CASSYSGQPYSPLHF,TGTGCCAGCAGTTACAGTGGGCAGCCGTATTCACCCCTCCACTTT
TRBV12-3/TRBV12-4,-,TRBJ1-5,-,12,CASSLLGYPQHF,TGTGCCAGCAGTTTACTGGGTTATCCCCAGCATTTT
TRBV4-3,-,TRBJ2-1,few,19,CASSQGLGGGPMGMDEQFF,TGCGCCAGCAGCCAAGGACTTGGCGGGGGCCCGATGGGTATGGATGAGCAGTTCTTC
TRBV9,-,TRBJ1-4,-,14,CASSVGAEGEKLFF,TGTGCCAGCAGCGTAGGAGCGGAGGGTGAAAAACTGTTTTTT
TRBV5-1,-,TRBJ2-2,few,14,CASSFGGSNGELFF,TGCGCCAGCAGCTTTGGGGGGAGCAACGGGGAGCTGTTTTTT
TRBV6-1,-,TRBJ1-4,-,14,CASFNLGGSEKLFF,TGTGCCAGCTTTAATTTGGGGGGGAGTGAAAAACTGTTTTTT
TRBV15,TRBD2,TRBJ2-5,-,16,CATSRGPSGGLETQYF,TGTGCCACCAGCAGAGGGCCTAGCGGGGGGCTCGAGACCCAGTACTTC
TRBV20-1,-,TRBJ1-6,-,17,CSARARLGAEGNSPLHF,TGCAGTGCTAGAGCCCGGCTGGGGGCGGAAGGGAATTCACCCCTCCACTTT
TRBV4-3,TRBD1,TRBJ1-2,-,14,CASSQTTGGYGYTF,TGCGCCAGCAGCCAAACCACAGGGGGGTATGGCTACACCTTC
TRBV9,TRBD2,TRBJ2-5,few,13,CASSAGGQETQYF,TGTGCCAGCAGTGCCGGGGGGCAAGAGACCCAGTACTTC
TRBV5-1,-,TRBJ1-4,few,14,CASSLGQINEKLFF,TGCGCCAGCAGCTTAGGGCAGATTAATGAAAAACTGTTTTTT
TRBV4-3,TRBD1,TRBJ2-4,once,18,CASSQDTGQVLAKNIQYF,TGCGCCAGCAGCCAAGATACGGGACAGGTCTTAGCCAAAAACATTCAGTACTTC
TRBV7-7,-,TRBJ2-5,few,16,CASSLVGVGGQETQYF,TGTGCTAGCAGCTTAGTCGGGGTGGGGGGCCAAGAGACCCAGTACTTC
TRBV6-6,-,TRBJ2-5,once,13,CASRFSGQETQYF,TGTGCCAGCAGATTCTCTGGGCAAGAGACCCAGTACTTC
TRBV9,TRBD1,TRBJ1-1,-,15,CASSPDRGGNTEAFF,TGTGCCAGCAGCCCCGACAGGGGAGGGAACACTGAAGCTTTCTTT
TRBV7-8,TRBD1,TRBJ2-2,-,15,CASSSRQGDTGELFF,TGTGCCAGCAGCTCCAGACAGGGTGACACCGGGGAGCTGTTTTTT
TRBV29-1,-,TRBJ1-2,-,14,CSVDVQGRGYGYTF,TGCAGCGTCGATGTACAGGGAAGGGGCTATGGCTACACCTTC
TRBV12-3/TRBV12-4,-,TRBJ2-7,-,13,CASSIRFPYEQYF,TGTGCCAGCAGCATTCGGTTCCCCTACGAGCAGTACTTC
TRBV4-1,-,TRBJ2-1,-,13,CASSQRLPLGQFF,TGCGCCAGCAGCCAAAGACTACCCCTCGGGCAGTTCTTC
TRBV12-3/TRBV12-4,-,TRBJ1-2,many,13,CASSFGEDYGYTF,TGTGCCAGCAGTTTCGGGGAAGACTATGGCTACACCTTC
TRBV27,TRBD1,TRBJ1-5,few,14,CASSATGGYQPQHF,TGTGCCAGCAGTGCGACAGGGGGGTATCAGCCCCAGCATTTT
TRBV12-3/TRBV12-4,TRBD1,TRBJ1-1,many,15,CASSPRQGPNTEAFF,TGTGCCAGCAGTCCTCGACAGGGGCCGAACACTGAAGCTTTCTTT
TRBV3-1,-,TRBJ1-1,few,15,CASSLYSPSNTEAFF,TGTGCCAGCAGCCTCTACAGTCCCTCCAACACTGAAGCTTTCTTT
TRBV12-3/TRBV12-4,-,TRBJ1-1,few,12,CASSLGGDEAFF,TGTGCCAGCAGTCTAGGGGGAGACGAGGCTTTCTTT
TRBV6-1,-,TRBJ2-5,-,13,CASTRHPKETQYF,TGTGCCAGCACCAGACACCCTAAAGAGACCCAGTACTTC
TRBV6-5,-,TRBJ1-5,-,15,CASSYSWGGNQPQHF,TGTGCCAGCAGTTACTCATGGGGTGGCAATCAGCCCCAGCATTTT
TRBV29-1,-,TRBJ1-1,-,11,CSVSVNTEAFF,TGCAGCGTTAGCGTGAACACTGAAGCTTTCTTT
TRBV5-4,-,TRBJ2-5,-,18,CASSLDSGSPQYQETQYF,TGTGCCAGCAGCTTGGATTCCGGGTCTCCCCAGTACCAAGAGACCCAGTACTTC
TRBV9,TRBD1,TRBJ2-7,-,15,CAGSVGTGITYEQYF,TGTGCCGGCAGCGTAGGGACAGGGATCACCTACGAGCAGTACTTC
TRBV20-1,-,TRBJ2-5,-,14,CSASGGGPLETQYF,TGCAGTGCTAGTGGCGGGGGCCCCCTTGAGACCCAGTACTTC
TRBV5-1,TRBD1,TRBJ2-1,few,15,CARPPEGASYNEQFF,TGCGCCAGGCCGCCCGAGGGGGCCTCCTACAATGAGCAGTTCTTC
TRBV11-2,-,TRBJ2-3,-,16,CASSLGTFGLSGTQYF,TGTGCCAGCAGCCTAGGGACTTTCGGGCTCAGTGGTACGCAGTATTTT
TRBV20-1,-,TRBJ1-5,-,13,CSARAYSNQPQHF,TGCAGTGCTAGAGCGTATAGCAATCAGCCCCAGCATTTT
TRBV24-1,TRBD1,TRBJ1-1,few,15,CATSDSTGVRTEAFF,TGTGCCACCAGTGATTCGACAGGGGTGAGAACTGAAGCTTTCTTT
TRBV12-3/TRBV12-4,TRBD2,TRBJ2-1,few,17,CASSFEGGGETRDEQFF,TGTGCCAGCAGTTTCGAGGGCGGGGGTGAAACAAGGGATGAGCAGTTCTTC
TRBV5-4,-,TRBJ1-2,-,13,CASSRVGAYGYTF,TGTGCCAGCTCCCGGGTAGGGGCCTATGGCTACACCTTC
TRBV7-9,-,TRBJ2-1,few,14,CASSFIVSYNEQFF,TGTGCCAGCAGCTTCATAGTCTCCTACAATGAGCAGTTCTTC